This T cell receptor beta chain was captured in a study of T cell responses to AZD1222 COVID-19 vaccine. Study-wide results and limits: The CD4 TCRs associated with vaccination extended across spike and predominated at 160-218 and 743-854.

Of note for this clone: Its specificity is unknown.

The study pooled second doses at about 4 or about 12 weeks. Sequencing used immunoSEQ multiplex PCR; TCRdb keeps in-frame clones, though not all of them. The sample holds roughly 45,000 clones, 65% to 85% seen once. The receptor's source is an adult who received the AZD1222 COVID-19 vaccine. The sequenced sample was peripheral blood, obtained 28 days after the second AZD1222 dose.

This CDR3 is CASSKAWGNTEAFF. Written as DNA, the CDR3 is TGTGCCAGCAGCAAAGCATGGGGGAACACTGAAGCTTTCTTT. The gene calls are TRBV21-1 and TRBJ1-1. TRBV21-1 is a listed pseudogene. The CDR3 has 14 residues.